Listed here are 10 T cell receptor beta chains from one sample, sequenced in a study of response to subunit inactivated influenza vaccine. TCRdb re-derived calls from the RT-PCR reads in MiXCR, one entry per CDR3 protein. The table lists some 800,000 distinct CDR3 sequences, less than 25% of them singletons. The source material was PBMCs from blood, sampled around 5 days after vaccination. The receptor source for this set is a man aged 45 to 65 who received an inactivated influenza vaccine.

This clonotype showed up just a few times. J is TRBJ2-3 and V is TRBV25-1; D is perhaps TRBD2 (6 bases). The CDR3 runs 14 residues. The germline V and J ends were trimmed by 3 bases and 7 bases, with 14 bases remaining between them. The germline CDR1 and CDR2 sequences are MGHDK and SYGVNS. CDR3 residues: CASSDPGGVNTQYF. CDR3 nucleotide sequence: TGTGCCAGCAGTGACCCCGGGGGAGTAAATACGCAGTATTTT.

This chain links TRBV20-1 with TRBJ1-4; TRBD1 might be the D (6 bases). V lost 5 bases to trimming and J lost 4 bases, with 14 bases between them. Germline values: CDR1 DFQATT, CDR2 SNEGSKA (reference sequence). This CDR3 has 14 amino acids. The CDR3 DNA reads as TGCAGTGCTGGTCTAGGGGGGTTTAATGAAAAACTGTTTTTT. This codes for CSAGLGGFNEKLFF.

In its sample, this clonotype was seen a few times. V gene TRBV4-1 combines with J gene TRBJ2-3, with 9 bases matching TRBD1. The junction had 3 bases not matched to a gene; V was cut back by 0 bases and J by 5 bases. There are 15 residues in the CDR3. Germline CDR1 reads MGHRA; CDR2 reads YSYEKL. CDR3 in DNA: TGCGCCAGCAGCCAAGAGGACAGGGGCGGAGATACGCAGTATTTT. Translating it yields CASSQEDRGGDTQYF.

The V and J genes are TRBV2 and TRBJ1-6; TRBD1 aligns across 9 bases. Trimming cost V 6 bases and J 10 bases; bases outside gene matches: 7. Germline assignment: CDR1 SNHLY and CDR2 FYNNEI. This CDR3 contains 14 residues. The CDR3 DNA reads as TGTGCCAGCAGGATGGACAGGGGCGGCTCACCCCTCCACTTT. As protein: CASRMDRGGSPLHF. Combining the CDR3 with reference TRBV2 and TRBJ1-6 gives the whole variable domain EPEVTQTPSHQVTQMGQEVILRCVPISNHLYFYWYRQILGQKVEFLVSFYNNEISEKSEIFDDQFSVERPDGSNFTLKIRSTKLEDSAMYFCASRMDRGGSPLHFGNGTRLTVT.

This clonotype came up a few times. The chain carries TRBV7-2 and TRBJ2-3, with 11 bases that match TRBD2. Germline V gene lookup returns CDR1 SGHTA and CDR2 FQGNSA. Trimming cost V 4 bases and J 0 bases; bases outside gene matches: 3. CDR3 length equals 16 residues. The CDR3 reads CASSYGTSGSTDTQYF. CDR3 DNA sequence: TGTGCCAGCAGCTATGGGACTAGCGGTAGCACAGATACGCAGTATTTT.

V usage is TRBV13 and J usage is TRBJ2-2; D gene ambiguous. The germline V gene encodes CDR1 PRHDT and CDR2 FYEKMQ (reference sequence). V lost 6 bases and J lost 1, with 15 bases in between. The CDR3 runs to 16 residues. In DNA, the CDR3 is TGTGCCAGCAGTTCTGGCCGAATGGAGAACACCGGGGAGCTGTTTTTT. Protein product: CASSSGRMENTGELFF.

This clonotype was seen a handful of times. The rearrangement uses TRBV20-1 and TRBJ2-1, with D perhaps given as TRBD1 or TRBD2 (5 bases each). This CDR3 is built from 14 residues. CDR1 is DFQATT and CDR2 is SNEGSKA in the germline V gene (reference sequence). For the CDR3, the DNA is TGCAGCGTACTTGGGGCGGGTGGCTACAATGAGCAGTTCTTC. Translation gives CSVLGAGGYNEQFF.

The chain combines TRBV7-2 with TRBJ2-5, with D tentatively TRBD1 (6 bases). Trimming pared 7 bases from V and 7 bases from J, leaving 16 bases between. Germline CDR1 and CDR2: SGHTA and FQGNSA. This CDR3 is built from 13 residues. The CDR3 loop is CASTSRGRGTQYF. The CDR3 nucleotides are TGTGCCAGCACCTCAAGGGGGAGAGGGACCCAGTACTTC.

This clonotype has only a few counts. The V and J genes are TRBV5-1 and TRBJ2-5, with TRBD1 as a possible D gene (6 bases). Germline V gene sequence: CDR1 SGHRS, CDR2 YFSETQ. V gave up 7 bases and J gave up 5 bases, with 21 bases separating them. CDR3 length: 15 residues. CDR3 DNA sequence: TGCGCCAGCGCGGCCCGGGACACAACTCGCGAGACCCAGTACTTC. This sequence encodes CASAARDTTRETQYF. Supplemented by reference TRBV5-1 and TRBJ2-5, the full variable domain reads KAGVTQTPRYLIKTRGQQVTLSCSPISGHRSVSWYQQTPGQGLQFLFEYFSETQRNKGNFPGRFSGRQFSNSRSEMNVSTLELGDSALYLCASAARDTTRETQYFGPGTRLLVL.

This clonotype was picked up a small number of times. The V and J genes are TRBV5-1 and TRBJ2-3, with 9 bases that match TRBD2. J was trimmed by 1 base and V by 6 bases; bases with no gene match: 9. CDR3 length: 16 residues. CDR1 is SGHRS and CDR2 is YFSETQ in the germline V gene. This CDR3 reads CASTAGGQTGTDTQYF. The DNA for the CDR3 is TGCGCCAGCACCGCGGGGGGGCAGACCGGCACAGATACGCAGTATTTT. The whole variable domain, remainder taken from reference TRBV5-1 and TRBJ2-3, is KAGVTQTPRYLIKTRGQQVTLSCSPISGHRSVSWYQQTPGQGLQFLFEYFSETQRNKGNFPGRFSGRQFSNSRSEMNVSTLELGDSALYLCASTAGGQTGTDTQYFGPGTRLTVL.